Following are 27 T cell receptor beta chains from one sample sequenced in a study of T cell repertoires in cytomegalovirus infection. Via MiXCR, TCRdb re-called the reads, giving one row per CDR3 protein. The table has approximately 70,000 distinct CDR3 sequences, 20% to 25% seen once. Their cognate antigens are unknown. The specimen comprised CD8+ T cells from cultured PBMCs, sampled from culture after CMV antigen stimulation. These receptor sequences come from a human donor in good health (CMV status not recorded). Some clones in this sample may be carry-over from other donors' samples.

This clonotype was seen more than once but under ten times. V usage is TRBV3-1 and J usage is TRBJ2-1; 11 nucleotides align to TRBD1. Unmatched junction bases numbered 7, after V lost 0 bases and J lost 6 bases. CDR3 length equals 17 residues. The germline V gene encodes CDR1 LGHDT and CDR2 YNNKEL (reference sequence). The CDR3 spells CASSQDFGTGGFNEQFF. The CDR3 region has the DNA TGTGCCAGCAGCCAAGATTTCGGGACAGGGGGATTCAATGAGCAGTTCTTC.

The chain employs TRBV7-2 and TRBJ2-7; 8 bases line up with TRBD2. Germline assignment: CDR1 SGHTA and CDR2 FQGNSA. The ends lost 6 bases at V and 2 bases at J; junction bases unmatched: 15. The CDR3 extends over 17 amino acids. The CDR3 DNA follows: TGTGCCAGCAGTTCCCAAAGCGGCGGGGGGCCTACCTACGAGCAGTACTTC. It codes for CASSSQSGGGPTYEQYF.

The chain combines TRBV7-6 with TRBJ2-7; 10 bases line up with TRBD1. The germline V gene has CDR1 SGHVS and CDR2 FNYEAQ. The J segment lost 6 bases and the V segment lost 6 bases, leaving 5 bases of the junction unmatched. The CDR3 spans 13 residues. CDR3 residues: CASSSDRGGEQYF. The CDR3 bases are TGTGCCAGCAGTTCGGACAGGGGGGGCGAGCAGTACTTC.

This chain links TRBV7-8 with TRBJ2-7; D gene ambiguous. V shed 1 base and J shed 6 bases, with 4 bases lying between them. Germline CDR1 SGHVS, CDR2 FQNEAQ. CDR3 length equals 11 residues. CDR3 in amino acids: CASSLGLEQYF. In DNA form, the CDR3 reads TGTGCCAGCAGCTTAGGGCTCGAGCAGTACTTC. The full variable domain, completed using reference TRBV7-8 and TRBJ2-7, is GAGVSQSPRYKVAKRGQDVALRCDPISGHVSLFWYQQALGQGPEFLTYFQNEAQLDKSGLPSDRFFAERPEGSVSTLKIQRTQQEDSAVYLCASSLGLEQYFGPGTRLTVT.

The chain recombines TRBV28 with TRBJ1-5; D is unclear. Germline loops: CDR1 MDHEN, CDR2 SYDVKM. The CDR3 length is 16 residues. V was cut by 3 bases and J by 2 bases, with 14 bases left in between. Written as DNA, the CDR3 is TGTGCCAGCAGTTTTCCCGGGCAGGTTGGCAATCAGCCCCAGCATTTT. It specifies CASSFPGQVGNQPQHF.

The CDR3 sequence is CASSLSDTYGYTF. The CDR3 DNA follows: TGTGCCAGCAGTTTAAGTGATACCTATGGCTACACCTTC. The V gene is TRBV12-3 or TRBV12-4, the J gene TRBJ1-2, with D unresolved. CDR3 length: 13 residues. The germline V and J ends were trimmed by 2 bases and 4 bases, with 8 bases remaining between them.

The rearrangement uses TRBV4-1 and TRBJ1-5; tentatively, D is TRBD1 (5 bases). Deletions cut 2 bases from V and 11 bases from J, with 25 bases between. Germline CDR1 and CDR2: MGHRA and YSYEKL. This CDR3 comprises 17 residues. The CDR3 sequence: CASSQNVGRDSLGAQHF. In DNA form, the CDR3 reads TGCGCCAGCAGCCAAAACGTTGGTCGGGACTCCTTAGGGGCCCAGCATTTT.

The chain joins TRBV4-2 to TRBJ1-6; D ambiguous. In germline, CDR1 is LGHNA, CDR2 YNFKEQ. V shed 0 bases and J shed 5 bases, with 11 bases lying between them. The CDR3 totals 16 residues. The CDR3 DNA follows: TGTGCCAGCAGCCAAGAGGTCTTGCAGGATAATTCACCCCTCCACTTT. Its translation: CASSQEVLQDNSPLHF.

The chain has TRBV19 and TRBJ1-2; a weak D match, TRBD1 (5 bases). V dropped 10 bases and J dropped 2 bases, with 20 bases sitting between them. In germline, CDR1 is LNHDA, CDR2 SQIVND (reference sequence). The CDR3 consists of 15 residues. This chain's CDR3 is CATAMRDASNYGYTF. The CDR3 coding sequence is TGTGCCACAGCCATGAGGGACGCCTCGAACTATGGCTACACCTTC.

The chain employs TRBV12-5 and TRBJ2-1, with D unclear. CDR1 and CDR2 (germline): LGHNT, FRNRAP. This CDR3 region has 13 residues. V was cut by 5 bases and J by 8 bases, with 13 bases left in between. CDR3 protein: CASGLFDQDEQFF. As DNA, the CDR3 is TGTGCTAGTGGTCTTTTCGACCAGGATGAGCAGTTCTTC.

The genes are TRBV9 and TRBJ2-1, with 9 nucleotides matching TRBD1. V lost 10 bases and J lost 6; bases outside the gene matches: 5. CDR1 and CDR2 from the germline V gene are SGDLS and YYNGEE. The CDR3 has 12 residues. The CDR3 reads CAGGGQGNEQFF. CDR3 DNA: TGTGCCGGAGGGGGACAGGGCAATGAGCAGTTCTTC.

The gene calls are TRBV7-3 and TRBJ2-2; D might be TRBD1 or TRBD2, each matching 5 bases. Deletions cut 5 bases from V and 6 bases from J, with 10 bases between. Germline-derived CDR1 and CDR2 are SGHTA and FQGTGA. The CDR3 has 13 residues. CDR3 sequence: CASSPSGPGELFF. In DNA form, the CDR3 reads TGTGCCAGCAGCCCATCGGGGCCCGGGGAGCTGTTTTTT.

This clonotype was observed a handful of times. The chain employs TRBV12-3 or TRBV12-4 and TRBJ1-1; D is undetermined. This CDR3 has 13 residues. Trimming stripped 3 bases from V and 0 bases from J, with 5 bases between. The CDR3: CASSFLVNTEAFF. As DNA, the CDR3 is TGTGCCAGCAGTTTTTTGGTGAACACTGAAGCTTTCTTT.

The V and J genes are TRBV4-3 and TRBJ2-3, with 9 bases that match TRBD1. The V segment lost 5 bases and the J segment 5 bases; nucleotides outside the gene matches: 8. CDR3 size: 15 residues. The germline V gene encodes CDR1 LGHNA and CDR2 YSLEER. Here the CDR3 reads CASSNAGTGLDTQYF. The CDR3 nucleotides read TGCGCCAGCAGCAACGCCGGGACAGGGTTAGATACGCAGTATTTT.

The V and J genes are TRBV7-8 and TRBJ1-1; D gene unclear. V was cut by 1 base and J by 6 bases, with 15 bases left in between. The CDR3 consists of 15 residues. Germline CDR1 is SGHVS and CDR2 is FQNEAQ. CDR3 DNA sequence: TGTGCCAGCAGCTTAGGAGCCCCGGCGGTCGCTGAAGCTTTCTTT. It translates to CASSLGAPAVAEAFF.

This clonotype showed up many times. The chain links TRBV7-2 to TRBJ1-5; a possible D gene is TRBD1 (6 bases). The germline V gene encodes CDR1 SGHTA and CDR2 FQGNSA. This CDR3 has 14 amino acids. The V end was cut by 5 bases, the J end by 7 bases, with 15 bases between. CDR3 loop: CASSLGLGTQPQHF. The CDR3 DNA reads TGTGCCAGCAGCCTAGGGTTGGGGACACAGCCCCAGCATTTT.

The J gene is TRBJ2-2, the V gene TRBV27; D gene ambiguous. CDR3 length: 14 amino acids. Germline CDR1 and CDR2: MNHEY and SMNVEV (reference sequence). Trimming cost V 6 bases and J 2 bases, with 10 bases left between them. The CDR3 DNA reads TGTGCCAGCAGCGGCGGAGTTAACACCGGGGAGCTGTTTTTT. It translates to CASSGGVNTGELFF.

Ten or more counts support this clonotype. The chain has TRBV9 and TRBJ2-7, with 8 bases lining up with TRBD1. Per germline, CDR1 SGDLS and CDR2 YYNGEE. After removal of 2 bases from V and 0 bases from J, the junction contained 1 base not matched to a gene. The CDR3 extends over 14 amino acids. The DNA of the CDR3 is TGTGCCAGCAGCGTGGGACAGGTCTCCTACGAGCAGTACTTC. It encodes CASSVGQVSYEQYF.

This clonotype was seen many times. The chain carries TRBV7-2 and TRBJ1-3; 10 bases map to TRBD1. After removal of 4 bases from V and 4 bases from J, the junction contained 7 bases not matched to a gene. The CDR3 is made up of 16 amino acids. Germline-derived CDR1 and CDR2 are SGHTA and FQGNSA. The CDR3 region is CASSSPDRGYGNTIYF. As DNA, the CDR3 is TGTGCCAGCAGCTCCCCGGACAGGGGGTACGGAAACACCATATATTTT.

The sample holds a few counts of this clonotype. This chain connects TRBV10-2 to TRBJ2-5; D might be TRBD1 (6 bases). V was pared by 4 bases and J by 3 bases, with 12 bases between. Germline V gene sequence: CDR1 WSHSY, CDR2 SAAADI. The CDR3 totals 14 residues. This CDR3 is CASSVRRQEETQYF. As DNA, the CDR3 is TGCGCCAGCAGTGTCCGGCGACAGGAAGAGACCCAGTACTTC.

The rearrangement joins TRBV27 to TRBJ1-3; D unresolved. Trimming removed 2 bases at V and 1 base at J, with 6 bases between. There are 14 residues in the CDR3. Germline V CDR1 and CDR2: MNHEY, SMNVEV (reference sequence). The chain's CDR3 is CASSLEGSGNTIYF. The CDR3 bases are TGTGCCAGCAGTTTAGAAGGATCTGGAAACACCATATATTTT.

The table lists this clonotype with a few counts. The gene calls are TRBV19 and TRBJ1-1; D is undetermined. The CDR3 contains 12 residues. The germline V gene has CDR1 LNHDA and CDR2 SQIVND (reference sequence). Trimming pared 1 base from V and 7 bases from J, leaving 7 bases between. The CDR3 DNA follows: TGTGCCAGTAGTATAGGTGGGAGTGAAGCTTTCTTT. This codes for CASSIGGSEAFF. The complete variable domain, with remaining parts taken from reference TRBV19 and TRBJ1-1, reads DGGITQSPKYLFRKEGQNVTLSCEQNLNHDAMYWYRQDPGQGLRLIYYSQIVNDFQKGDIAEGYSVSREKKESFPLTVTSAQKNPTAFYLCASSIGGSEAFFGQGTRLTVV.

This clonotype was detected only a few times. V gene TRBV6-2 or TRBV6-3 combines with J gene TRBJ2-3; 7 positions agree with TRBD1. V dropped 5 bases and J dropped 3; count of bases not matched to a gene: 14. CDR1 and CDR2 from the germline V gene are MNHEY and SVGEGT. The CDR3 runs to 17 residues. In DNA, the CDR3 is TGTGCCAGCAGTGCCCTCGCCGGGACAGACGGGACAGATACGCAGTATTTT. Protein product: CASSALAGTDGTDTQYF.

This clonotype was seen more than once but under ten times. This CDR3 reads CASKQEEKLFF. CDR3 DNA sequence: TGTGCCAGCAAACAGGAGGAAAAACTGTTTTTT. The gene calls are TRBV7-8 and TRBJ1-4; D is possibly TRBD1 (5 bases). This CDR3 has 11 amino acids. CDR1 is SGHVS, CDR2 FQNEAQ, per germline. Trimming took off 7 bases at V and 8 bases at J, with 8 bases between the two ends.

The chain recombines TRBV12-3 or TRBV12-4 with TRBJ2-2; no clear D gene. The V end was cut by 0 bases, the J end by 3 bases, with 11 bases between. The length of the CDR3 is 16 residues. The CDR3 region has the DNA TGTGCCAGCAGTTTAGCGACGGCAGGTTACACCGGGGAGCTGTTTTTT. The encoded protein is CASSLATAGYTGELFF.

The rearrangement links TRBV11-2 to TRBJ1-2, with 8 positions matching TRBD1. V lost 5 bases, J lost 4 bases, and 9 bases stayed unmatched. The germline CDR1 and CDR2 sequences are SGHAT and FQNNGV. The CDR3 has 15 amino acids. The DNA for the CDR3 is TGTGCCAGCAGCCTCCTCCGGGACAGGTTCTATGGCTACACCTTC. Protein: CASSLLRDRFYGYTF.

The chain links TRBV12-3 or TRBV12-4 to TRBJ2-1; either TRBD1 or TRBD2 may supply D (5 bases each). The V end was cut by 7 bases, the J end by 7 bases, with 20 bases between. The CDR3 runs to 15 residues. CDR3 in amino acids: CASTHPGQVWNEQFF. CDR3 sequence (DNA): TGTGCCAGCACCCATCCGGGGCAGGTATGGAATGAGCAGTTCTTC.